One and the same sample provided the 20 T cell receptor beta chains below, sequenced in a study of blood T cell repertoires in COVID-19. This table comes from immunoSEQ multiplex PCR, and its TCRdb copy is limited to in-frame clones, with some not included. The repertoire holds 200,000 to 300,000 clones, around 88% seen once, with 0.95% to 1.5% in the top ten. Sequencing input: PBMCs or T cells enriched from blood (not recorded which). These receptors came from a woman between 35 and 50 years old with acute COVID-19.

The V and J genes are TRBV2 and TRBJ1-1; 11 nucleotides line up with TRBD1. The CDR3 has 12 residues. V lost 5 bases and J lost 10; bases outside the gene matches: 3. Germline assignment: CDR1 SNHLY and CDR2 FYNNEI. The CDR3 DNA follows: TGTGCCAGCAGTCGGACAGGGGGCTCAGCTTTCTTT. Its translation: CASSRTGGSAFF.

J is TRBJ2-1 and V is TRBV6-1, with a possible D match to TRBD1 (6 bases). This CDR3 is 15 amino acids long. Between the trimmed V and J ends, which lost 3 bases and 2 bases, there was a span of 11 bases. Germline CDR1 MNHNS, CDR2 SASEGT. CDR3 in DNA: TGTGCCAGCAGTGAGATGAGACAGGCCTACAATGAGCAGTTCTTC. Translated, it gives CASSEMRQAYNEQFF.

This clone was found once. This rearrangement joins TRBV19 to TRBJ1-2, with 8 nucleotides matching TRBD1. Germline trimming cut 5 bases from V and 4 bases from J; bases unmatched to any gene: 3. The CDR3 sequence is 13 residues long. In germline, CDR1 is LNHDA, CDR2 SQIVND (reference sequence). This CDR3 is CASSPTGVYGYTF. For the CDR3, the DNA is TGTGCCAGTAGTCCGACAGGGGTCTATGGCTACACCTTC. The full variable domain, with the rest looked up from reference TRBV19 and TRBJ1-2, is DGGITQSPKYLFRKEGQNVTLSCEQNLNHDAMYWYRQDPGQGLRLIYYSQIVNDFQKGDIAEGYSVSREKKESFPLTVTSAQKNPTAFYLCASSPTGVYGYTFGSGTRLTVV.

The chain joins TRBV2 to TRBJ2-3, with 9 bases lining up with TRBD2. The junction had 6 bases not matched to a gene; V was cut back by 2 bases and J by 6 bases. CDR3 length: 15 amino acids. CDR1 and CDR2 (germline): SNHLY, FYNNEI. The CDR3 DNA reads as TGTGCCAGCAGTGAATTGGCGGGAGGGCCGGATACGCAGTATTTT. Translated, it gives CASSELAGGPDTQYF.

This chain links TRBV24-1 with TRBJ1-2; TRBD1 is a possible D gene (5 bases). The CDR3 has 12 residues. Germline assignment: CDR1 KGHDR and CDR2 SFDVKD. V was clipped by 6 bases and J by 9 bases, with 13 bases between them. The DNA for the CDR3 is TGTGCCACCAGTCTTCAGGGTTGGAGCTACACCTTC. Amino acids: CATSLQGWSYTF.

This sequence joins TRBV28 and TRBJ1-5; D remains ambiguous. Looked up from germline, CDR1 is MDHEN and CDR2 is SYDVKM. CDR3 size: 14 residues. The ends were cut back, 5 bases at V and 4 bases at J, with 12 bases in the middle. CDR3: CASSANNRNQPQHF. The DNA of the CDR3 is TGTGCCAGCAGTGCAAACAACAGAAATCAGCCCCAGCATTTT.

J is TRBJ2-1 and V is TRBV5-1, with D maybe TRBD2 (5 bases). V lost 4 bases to trimming and J lost 9 bases, with 23 bases between them. The CDR3 runs 16 residues. The germline CDR1 and CDR2 sequences are SGHRS and YFSETQ. The CDR3 loop reads CASSPRSDGGPGEQFF. The CDR3 DNA sequence: TGCGCCAGCAGCCCTAGATCGGATGGCGGGCCCGGTGAGCAGTTCTTC.

The chain employs TRBV5-1 and TRBJ2-7; 7 bases align to TRBD1. Germline lookup yields CDR1 SGHRS and CDR2 YFSETQ. CDR3 length: 15 amino acids. Trimming took 0 bases from V and 4 from J; bases not matched to a gene: 7. This CDR3 reads CASSLGLGTAYEQYV. CDR3 nucleotides: TGCGCCAGCAGCTTGGGCCTCGGGACAGCGTACGAGCAGTACGTC.

The V and J genes are TRBV11-2 and TRBJ2-7; TRBD1 aligns across 7 bases. Germline CDR1 reads SGHAT; CDR2 reads FQNNGV. Trimming cost V 5 bases and J 4 bases; bases outside gene matches: 11. This CDR3 has 15 residues. CDR3 sequence: CASSVREGQSYEQYF. In DNA, the CDR3 is TGTGCCAGCAGCGTCCGAGAGGGACAGAGTTACGAGCAGTACTTC.

The rearrangement uses TRBV7-9 and TRBJ1-1; perhaps TRBD1 as D (5 bases). Deletions cut 5 bases from V and 5 bases from J, with 12 bases between. The CDR3 runs to 13 residues. CDR1 is SEHNR, CDR2 FQNEAQ, per germline (reference sequence). The CDR3 nucleotides are TGTGCCAGCAGCATCCCGGGGGATACTGAAGCTTTCTTT. This sequence encodes CASSIPGDTEAFF.

The rearrangement links TRBV11-3 to TRBJ2-2; tentative D call: TRBD1 (6 bases). The CDR3 runs to 17 residues. V was shortened by 4 bases and J by 5 bases, with 20 bases between the two germline ends. CDR1 SGHNT and CDR2 YENEEA come from the germline V gene. The CDR3 bases are TGTGCCAGCAGCTCACCTATGTACAGGGAACAGACCGGGGAGCTGTTTTTT. It yields the protein CASSSPMYREQTGELFF.

This chain joins TRBV2 and TRBJ2-3, with D possibly TRBD2 on 5 matching bases. The germline V and J ends were trimmed by 3 bases and 2 bases, with 9 bases remaining between them. Germline CDR1 SNHLY, CDR2 FYNNEI. The CDR3 covers 14 residues. Here the CDR3 DNA reads TGTGCCAGCAGTGAGGACTGGGACACAGATACGCAGTATTTT. This codes for CASSEDWDTDTQYF. The full variable domain, its missing parts supplied by reference TRBV2 and TRBJ2-3, is EPEVTQTPSHQVTQMGQEVILRCVPISNHLYFYWYRQILGQKVEFLVSFYNNEISEKSEIFDDQFSVERPDGSNFTLKIRSTKLEDSAMYFCASSEDWDTDTQYFGPGTRLTVL.

The chain is built from TRBV19 and TRBJ2-1, with 11 positions matching TRBD2. The CDR3 contains 17 residues. Per germline, CDR1 LNHDA and CDR2 SQIVND (reference sequence). The V gene end was trimmed by 4 bases and the J gene end by 8 bases; junction bases not matched to a gene: 13. The CDR3 nucleotides are TGTGCCAGTAGTAGACAAAGACTAGCGGGACTAGCTTATGAGCAGTTCTTC. Translated: CASSRQRLAGLAYEQFF.

The V call is TRBV18, the J call TRBJ2-5; TRBD2 might be the D (6 bases). The CDR3 runs to 13 residues. V lost 3 bases, J lost 4 bases, and 9 bases lay in between. Germline V lookup: CDR1 KGHSH, CDR2 LQKENI. CDR3 coding DNA: TGTGCCAGCTCACCGCGGAGGGGAGAGACCCAGTACTTC. Translating it yields CASSPRRGETQYF. Using reference TRBV18 and TRBJ2-5 for the parts outside the CDR3, the full variable domain is NAGVMQNPRHLVRRRGQEARLRCSPMKGHSHVYWYRQLPEEGLKFMVYLQKENIIDESGMPKERFSAEFPKEGPSILRIQQVVRGDSAAYFCASSPRRGETQYFGPGTRLLVL.

The chain combines TRBV7-9 with TRBJ2-3; 11 positions agree with TRBD2. The CDR3 is 14 amino acids. Trimming at V came to 8 bases and at J to 1 base, leaving 2 bases not matched to a gene. CDR1 is SEHNR and CDR2 is FQNEAQ in the germline V gene (reference sequence). The CDR3 bases are TGTGCCAGCCGGGGACTAGCGGGCACAGATACGCAGTATTTT. This gives the protein CASRGLAGTDTQYF.

This chain joins TRBV3-1 (or the pseudogene TRBV3-2) and TRBJ2-7; D is perhaps TRBD1 (6 bases). Germline V CDR1 and CDR2: LGHDT, YNNKEL (reference sequence). This CDR3 has 15 residues. Trimming removed 0 bases at V and 4 bases at J, with 13 bases between. The CDR3 here is CASSQDRGQFYEQYV. The CDR3 region has the DNA TGTGCCAGCAGCCAAGATCGTGGACAGTTTTACGAGCAGTACGTC.

The CDR3 bases are TGTGCCAGTAGTATCGGCGGGAGGGGGGATACGCAGTATTTT. Its translation: CASSIGGRGDTQYF. The chain carries TRBV19 and TRBJ2-3, with TRBD2 identical over 9 bases. The germline gives CDR1 LNHDA, CDR2 SQIVND (reference sequence). V shed 3 bases, J shed 6 bases, and the junction held 4 bases outside the gene matches. The CDR3 is made up of 14 amino acids.

The chain uses TRBV7-8 and TRBJ2-2; TRBD1 agrees at 8 bases. V lost 1 base, J lost 5 bases, and 9 bases stayed unmatched. Germline-derived CDR1 and CDR2 are SGHVS and FQNEAQ. The CDR3 runs to 17 residues. CDR3 amino acids: CASSLVPGGVSTGELFF. The DNA of the CDR3 is TGTGCCAGCAGCTTAGTCCCAGGGGGCGTATCTACCGGGGAGCTGTTTTTT.

The V gene is TRBV29-1, the J gene TRBJ2-4, with 10 nucleotides matching TRBD2. Germline assignment: CDR1 SQVTM and CDR2 ANQGSEA. Trimming cost V 5 bases and J 6 bases; bases outside gene matches: 4. The CDR3 is 13 residues long. This CDR3 reads CSVQAGGSNIQYF. CDR3 nucleotide sequence: TGCAGCGTTCAAGCGGGAGGGTCAAACATTCAGTACTTC.

Only one count was recorded for this clone. Here the CDR3 reads CASSTPRGGTGGSLRNQPQHF. The CDR3 region has the DNA TGTGCCAGTAGTACCCCCCGCGGGGGGACAGGGGGAAGTTTGCGCAATCAGCCCCAGCATTTT. V usage is TRBV19 and J usage is TRBJ1-5; 11 positions agree with TRBD1. The junction had 19 bases not matched to a gene; V was cut back by 4 bases and J by 2 bases. The CDR3 sequence is 21 residues long. Germline V CDR1 and CDR2: LNHDA, SQIVND (reference sequence). The whole variable domain, remainder taken from reference TRBV19 and TRBJ1-5, is DGGITQSPKYLFRKEGQNVTLSCEQNLNHDAMYWYRQDPGQGLRLIYYSQIVNDFQKGDIAEGYSVSREKKESFPLTVTSAQKNPTAFYLCASSTPRGGTGGSLRNQPQHFGDGTRLSIL.